The clone carrying this T cell receptor (beta chain) was seen more than once but under ten times. Its antigen is not identified. The sample comes from a study of T cells in Graves' hyperthyroidism and ophthalmopathy. RNA transcripts yielded amplified TCR beta CDR3 regions. Initially, a first-round RT-PCR of the TCR CDR3 employed the HTBI primer set. TCRdb fed the multiplex PCR reads into MiXCR, producing one record per CDR3 protein. The sample lists approximately 720,000 distinct CDR3 sequences; over 15% were seen once. Study results and limitations: Blood also carried most thyroid clonotypes expanded above 0.001. Progression to ophthalmopathy was predicted a median of approximately 6.4 months early. A model using 13 V-J features told ophthalmopathy apart from stable hyperthyroidism.

V lost 2 bases and J 2 bases, leaving 10 bases between the germline ends. This CDR3 is built from 14 residues. Germline-derived CDR1 and CDR2 are KGHSH and LQKENI. Newly diagnosed hyperthyroidism patients aged 18 to 65 years had disease lasting under 2 months. Sequenced: blood. This chain uses TRBV18 with TRBJ2-7, with D hard to call. The sequence came from a woman aged 50 to 60 with Graves' hyperthyroidism that later progressed to Graves' ophthalmopathy. CDR3 loop: CASSPGRIPYEQYF. The CDR3 region has the DNA TGTGCCAGCTCACCAGGCAGAATACCCTACGAGCAGTACTTC.